The 32 T cell receptor beta chains reported below all come from one sample, sequenced in a study of patients and donors after allogeneic stem cell transplantation. TCRdb independently ran MiXCR on the RT-PCR reads; one entry per CDR3 protein. Of 900,000 to 1,000,000 distinct CDR3 sequences in the sample, roughly 17% were seen once. The sample consisted of blood, either unsorted or a sorted T cell fraction (not recorded which). These receptors all stem from a human donor who was either an allogeneic HSCT recipient or a stem cell or donor lymphocyte infusion donor (not recorded which). It is not recorded whose cells these are; they may come from a transplant donor.

This clonotype has more than one count but fewer than ten. The chain recombines TRBV9 with TRBJ2-7, with no clear D. The CDR3 has 17 residues. Germline CDR1 reads SGDLS; CDR2 reads YYNGEE. The V end was cut by 4 bases, the J end by 5 bases, with 25 bases between. CDR3 in DNA: TGTGCCAGCAGCCCGCTCGGACCGGAACGTGGTCTTAACGAGCAGTACTTC. Translated: CASSPLGPERGLNEQYF.

This clonotype was seen only a few times. The CDR3 loop reads CSARDRPESLAGAYNEQFF. The CDR3 region has the DNA TGCAGTGCTAGAGACCGCCCCGAGAGCTTAGCGGGAGCATACAATGAGCAGTTCTTC. The genes are TRBV20-1 and TRBJ2-1; TRBD2 agrees at 9 bases. The ends lost 0 bases at V and 4 bases at J; junction bases unmatched: 16. Looked up from germline, CDR1 is DFQATT and CDR2 is SNEGSKA (reference sequence). The CDR3 sequence is 19 residues long.

The chain links TRBV6-1 to TRBJ1-1, with D perhaps matching TRBD1 (6 bases). The length of the CDR3 is 14 residues. The V gene's germline CDR1 is MNHNS and CDR2 SASEGT. V was shortened by 6 bases and J by 6 bases, with 17 bases between the two germline ends. The CDR3 protein is CASRLIQGYAEAFF. The CDR3 coding sequence is TGTGCCAGCAGACTTATACAGGGTTACGCTGAAGCTTTCTTT.

The chain carries TRBV20-1 and TRBJ1-2, with a tentative D call TRBD1 (6 bases). This CDR3 has 13 residues. Germline V gene sequence: CDR1 DFQATT, CDR2 SNEGSKA (reference sequence). The V end lost 5 bases, the J end lost 8 bases, and 18 bases lay between the germline ends. CDR3 coding DNA: TGCAGTGCTCAGCGGGACATCGGTAGCGGCTACACCTTC. This translates into CSAQRDIGSGYTF.

The chain has TRBV4-2 and TRBJ1-2, with 7 bases lining up with TRBD1. Trimming at V came to 4 bases and at J to 8 bases, leaving 13 bases not matched to a gene. There are 15 residues in the CDR3. The V gene's germline CDR1 is LGHNA and CDR2 YNFKEQ. The CDR3 DNA follows: TGTGCCAGCAGCCCCCGAGGAGAGGGGGCAGGCGGCTACACCTTC. Translated: CASSPRGEGAGGYTF.

The genes are TRBV10-3 and TRBJ1-1; possibly TRBD1 for D (5 bases). This CDR3 comprises 13 residues. Germline lookup yields CDR1 ENHRY and CDR2 SYGVKD. Trimming took 11 bases from V and 1 from J, leaving 14 bases between them. The CDR3 nucleotides read TGTGCCGCCGCAGGGCTGGCGAACACTGAAGCTTTCTTT. Translating gives CAAAGLANTEAFF.

There are many counts of this clonotype. The chain combines TRBV5-1 with TRBJ2-7; 9 nucleotides line up with TRBD1. Germline V gives CDR1 SGHRS, CDR2 YFSETQ. The CDR3 contains 17 residues. V lost 4 bases, J lost 5 bases, and 16 bases stayed unmatched. In DNA, the CDR3 is TGCGCCAGCAGCCAGACAGGGGGTAGGGGAGTTGGCCACGAGCAGTACTTC. This encodes CASSQTGGRGVGHEQYF.

The V and J genes are TRBV6-1 and TRBJ2-7, with unresolved D. The CDR3 is made up of 15 amino acids. V was cut by 5 bases and J by 4 bases, with 18 bases left in between. CDR1 MNHNS and CDR2 SASEGT come from the germline V gene. CDR3 protein: CASSNPPGNFYEQYF. CDR3 nucleotide sequence: TGTGCCAGCAGTAATCCCCCCGGAAACTTTTACGAGCAGTACTTC.

This clonotype was observed a handful of times. This chain joins TRBV5-1 and TRBJ2-5; tentative D call: TRBD2 (7 bases). Germline CDR1 and CDR2: SGHRS and YFSETQ. The CDR3 is 15 amino acids. Between the trimmed V and J ends, which lost 1 base and 5 bases, there was a span of 15 bases. Here the CDR3 reads CASSLFGGPGETQYF. Here the CDR3 DNA reads TGCGCCAGCAGCTTGTTCGGGGGGCCGGGGGAGACCCAGTACTTC.

The V and J genes are TRBV6-5 and TRBJ2-5; tentatively, D is TRBD2 (6 bases). Germline values: CDR1 MNHEY, CDR2 SVGAGI. CDR3 length equals 16 residues. V shed 2 bases and J shed 3 bases, with 16 bases lying between them. The CDR3, as DNA: TGTGCCAGCAGTTACCGATTCGCGGGGAACAAAGAGACCCAGTACTTC. It encodes CASSYRFAGNKETQYF.

This clonotype was counted between two and nine times. V usage is TRBV11-1 and J usage is TRBJ2-3, with 8 positions matching TRBD2. J lost 3 bases, V lost 1 base, and 12 bases had no gene match. In germline, CDR1 is SGHAT, CDR2 FQDESV (reference sequence). This CDR3 has 18 residues. CDR3 DNA: TGTGCCAGCAGCTTAGTCGGGACTAGTTTTGCCAAGACAGATACGCAGTATTTT. Translation: CASSLVGTSFAKTDTQYF.

This clonotype appeared once. V usage is TRBV30 and J usage is TRBJ2-1, with D unresolved. This CDR3 has 15 residues. Deletions cut 0 bases from V and 4 bases from J, with 13 bases between. Per germline, CDR1 GTSNPN and CDR2 SVGIG (reference sequence). Here the CDR3 reads CAWSVGTKVYNEQFF. The CDR3 nucleotides read TGTGCCTGGAGTGTAGGTACGAAAGTTTACAATGAGCAGTTCTTC.

In its sample, this clonotype was seen a few times. V and J are TRBV15 and TRBJ2-1, with D possibly being TRBD1 or TRBD2 (6 bases each). The CDR3 is 18 residues long. V lost 0 bases and J lost 7, with 22 bases in between. In germline, CDR1 is LNHNV, CDR2 YYDKDF (reference sequence). CDR3 DNA: TGTGCCACCAGCAGAGATCTGGATGGGCTAGGGGGAGGTAATGAGCAGTTCTTC. This translates into CATSRDLDGLGGGNEQFF. Filled out from reference TRBV15 and TRBJ2-1, the complete variable domain reads DAMVIQNPRYQVTQFGKPVTLSCSQTLNHNVMYWYQQKSSQAPKLLFHYYDKDFNNEADTPDNFQSRRPNTSFCFLDIRSPGLGDTAMYLCATSRDLDGLGGGNEQFFGPGTRLTVL.

The J gene is TRBJ2-2, the V gene TRBV9, with D maybe TRBD2 (6 bases). The CDR3 has 17 residues. V gave up 2 bases and J gave up 4 bases, with 18 bases separating them. Germline CDR1 reads SGDLS; CDR2 reads YYNGEE. The CDR3 nucleotides read TGTGCCAGCAGCGTCCCAAAGGGACTCACGGGCACCGGGGAGCTGTTTTTT. Translation gives CASSVPKGLTGTGELFF. The variable domain in full, completed from reference TRBV9 and TRBJ2-2, reads DSGVTQTPKHLITATGQRVTLRCSPRSGDLSVYWYQQSLDQGLQFLIQYYNGEERAKGNILERFSAQQFPDLHSELNLSSLELGDSALYFCASSVPKGLTGTGELFFGEGSRLTVL.

This clonotype was counted a few times. This chain links TRBV6-1 with TRBJ1-1, with D perhaps matching TRBD1 (5 bases). With 7 bases removed from V and 1 base from J, the gap between germline ends came to 10 bases. CDR1 is MNHNS and CDR2 is SASEGT in the germline V gene. CDR3 length: 13 residues. The CDR3: CASIWGGNTEAFF. In nucleotides, the CDR3 is TGTGCCAGCATTTGGGGGGGGAACACTGAAGCTTTCTTT.

This clonotype was counted between two and nine times. This chain joins TRBV29-1 and TRBJ1-1; tentative D call: TRBD1 (5 bases). The CDR3 loop spans 14 amino acids. The ends were cut back, 6 bases at V and 0 bases at J, with 14 bases in the middle. The germline V gene has CDR1 SQVTM and CDR2 ANQGSEA. This CDR3 is CSVRQLVMNTEAFF. The CDR3 nucleotides are TGCAGCGTCCGACAGTTAGTAATGAACACTGAAGCTTTCTTT.

The rearrangement joins TRBV12-3 or TRBV12-4 to TRBJ2-3; 8 nucleotides line up with TRBD2. Trimming took 3 bases from V and 0 from J; bases not matched to a gene: 14. CDR3 size: 19 residues. The CDR3 loop reads CASSFLWAGGPSSTDTQYF. CDR3 coding DNA: TGTGCCAGCAGTTTTCTTTGGGCGGGAGGACCGAGTAGCACAGATACGCAGTATTTT.

This clonotype appeared a few times. The DNA of the CDR3 is TGTGCCAGCAGTTCCGGGGGGGGAGGGTACCAAGAGACCCAGTACTTC. Translating it yields CASSSGGGGYQETQYF. The gene calls are TRBV27 and TRBJ2-5, with 8 bases lining up with TRBD2. This CDR3 has 16 residues. Germline V gene sequence: CDR1 MNHEY, CDR2 SMNVEV (reference sequence). The V and J ends lost 4 bases and 0 bases, in that order; junction bases with no gene match: 7.

In the case of this clonotype: The junction differs from germline at one of its ends, possibly a read error. The V gene is TRBV15, the J gene TRBJ1-1; D not resolved. CDR3 length equals 14 residues. The V gene's germline CDR1 is LNHNV and CDR2 YYDKDF (reference sequence). The DNA of the CDR3 is TGTGCCACCAACAGAGTGAGTCCGAACACTGAAGCTTTCTTT. It codes for CATNRVSPNTEAFF.

Only one count was recorded for this clonotype. This rearrangement joins TRBV4-1 to TRBJ2-7; weak D call: TRBD2 (7 bases). Germline CDR1 and CDR2: MGHRA and YSYEKL. The germline V and J ends were trimmed by 1 base and 9 bases, with 25 bases remaining between them. The CDR3 length is 17 residues. CDR3 in DNA: TGCGCCAGCAGCCAAGTCGTGGGTGGGGCTAGCGGCAGGGGGCAGTACTTC. Protein product: CASSQVVGGASGRGQYF.

The gene calls are TRBV30 and TRBJ2-3; D assignment may be TRBD1 or TRBD2 (5 bases each). V was clipped by 5 bases and J by 2 bases, with 5 bases between them. The germline CDR1 and CDR2 sequences are GTSNPN and SVGIG (reference sequence). There are 11 residues in the CDR3. The CDR3 DNA is TGTGCCTGGGGGACCACAGATACGCAGTATTTT. The encoded protein is CAWGTTDTQYF.

In its sample, this clonotype was seen a few times. The V and J genes are TRBV7-6 and TRBJ2-2; D possibly corresponds to TRBD2 (5 bases). In germline, CDR1 is SGHVS, CDR2 FNYEAQ. V was clipped by 1 base and J by 6 bases, with 15 bases between them. The CDR3 totals 16 residues. The CDR3 protein is CASSLVGGSISGELFF. The DNA for the CDR3 is TGTGCCAGCAGCTTAGTGGGTGGGAGCATCTCCGGGGAGCTGTTTTTT.

This clonotype turned up a few times. The chain couples TRBV4-2 to TRBJ2-2, with 10 bases aligning to TRBD2. The CDR3 extends over 18 amino acids. The ends lost 3 bases at V and 4 bases at J; junction bases unmatched: 11. Germline CDR1 reads LGHNA; CDR2 reads YNFKEQ. This chain's CDR3 is CASSQETAGGPVTGELFF. The CDR3 DNA is TGTGCCAGCAGCCAGGAGACAGCGGGGGGGCCAGTCACCGGGGAGCTGTTTTTT.

The J gene is TRBJ2-3, the V gene TRBV10-3, with D tentatively TRBD1 (5 bases). Germline-derived CDR1 and CDR2 are ENHRY and SYGVKD. This CDR3 is 15 amino acids long. V was clipped by 7 bases and J by 0 bases, with 14 bases between them. The CDR3 DNA reads TGTGCCATCAATCAGGGCAGAACTAGCACAGATACGCAGTATTTT. The encoded protein is CAINQGRTSTDTQYF.

This rearrangement joins TRBV10-3 to TRBJ1-1; 8 bases map to TRBD1. This CDR3 spans 13 amino acids. CDR1 ENHRY and CDR2 SYGVKD come from the germline V gene. Trimming cost V 7 bases and J 3 bases; bases outside gene matches: 4. CDR3 sequence (DNA): TGTGCCATCAAAGGACAGGGAGACACTGAAGCTTTCTTT. The encoded protein is CAIKGQGDTEAFF.

In its sample, this clonotype was seen a few times. The V call is TRBV5-6, the J call TRBJ2-7, with D perhaps being TRBD1 or TRBD2 (5 bases each). CDR3 length: 13 amino acids. V dropped 4 bases and J dropped 6 bases, with 14 bases sitting between them. Per the germline V gene, CDR1 is SGHDT and CDR2 is YYEEEE. Here the CDR3 DNA reads TGTGCCAGCAGCACGACGGGGCCTCGCGAGCAGTACTTC. Translation: CASSTTGPREQYF.

V usage is TRBV6-5 and J usage is TRBJ1-4, with TRBD1 as a possible D gene (5 bases). The CDR3 has 16 amino acids. Germline CDR1 MNHEY, CDR2 SVGAGI. The ends were cut back, 0 bases at V and 7 bases at J, with 15 bases in the middle. CDR3 in amino acids: CASSYSSQGGGEKLFF. The CDR3, as DNA: TGTGCCAGCAGTTACTCTTCCCAGGGCGGAGGTGAAAAACTGTTTTTT.

The chain carries TRBV7-2 and TRBJ2-1; TRBD1 matches 7 bases. The CDR3 covers 15 residues. With 1 base clipped from V and 4 bases from J, the junction kept 4 bases outside the gene matches. From germline, CDR1 is SGHTA and CDR2 FQGNSA. CDR3 in amino acids: CASSLEGDSYNEQFF. CDR3 sequence (DNA): TGTGCCAGCAGCTTAGAGGGGGACAGTTACAATGAGCAGTTCTTC.

The chain joins TRBV7-6 to TRBJ2-7; 9 positions agree with TRBD1. The CDR3 spans 17 residues. Trimming removed 2 bases from V and 4 bases from J; junction bases left unmatched: 12. Germline CDR1 SGHVS, CDR2 FNYEAQ. This chain's CDR3 is CASSLTSGAGQGYEQYF. The CDR3 DNA follows: TGTGCCAGCAGCTTAACTTCCGGAGCAGGACAGGGGTACGAGCAGTACTTC.

This clonotype has only a few counts. V usage is TRBV18 and J usage is TRBJ1-1; D is uncertain. The CDR3 consists of 15 residues. CDR1 and CDR2 (germline): KGHSH, LQKENI. Trimming left V 3 bases short and J 6 bases short, with 17 bases between. The CDR3 region is CASSPGLRVIAEAFF. CDR3 coding DNA: TGTGCCAGCTCACCGGGTTTACGGGTTATAGCTGAAGCTTTCTTT.

This rearrangement joins TRBV5-1 to TRBJ2-7; the D call may be TRBD1 or TRBD2 (6 bases each). V was shortened by 0 bases and J by 5 bases, with 12 bases between the two germline ends. The CDR3 sequence is 14 residues long. Germline loops: CDR1 SGHRS, CDR2 YFSETQ. The CDR3 DNA follows: TGCGCCAGCAGCTTGGACAGGGACTTCCACGAGCAGTACTTC. Its protein is CASSLDRDFHEQYF. Full variable domain (remainder filled in from reference TRBV5-1 and TRBJ2-7): KAGVTQTPRYLIKTRGQQVTLSCSPISGHRSVSWYQQTPGQGLQFLFEYFSETQRNKGNFPGRFSGRQFSNSRSEMNVSTLELGDSALYLCASSLDRDFHEQYFGPGTRLTVT.

The genes are TRBV7-3 and TRBJ2-1; D uncertain. Looked up from germline, CDR1 is SGHTA and CDR2 is FQGTGA. The CDR3 has 13 amino acids. V lost 5 bases and J 6 bases, leaving 11 bases between the germline ends. DNA for the CDR3: TGTGCCAGCAGCCAGAGGACCGTCAATGAGCAGTTCTTC. It codes for CASSQRTVNEQFF.